What follows are 11 T cell receptor beta chains derived from one specimen sequenced in a study of shared clonotypes between healthy human individuals. TCRdb's copy holds only in-frame clones and misses some; the assay was immunoSEQ multiplex PCR. The table includes 600,000 to 750,000 clones, 72% detected once. Specimen: memory CD4+ T cells sorted from blood. Subset described: CD45RA-negative fraction. The receptors come from a woman in her thirties in good health.

The V and J genes are TRBV23-1 and TRBJ2-7; D might be TRBD1 (5 bases). TRBV23-1 is filed as an ORF, its function uncertain. The CDR3 runs to 12 residues. Trimming took 7 bases from V and 4 from J, leaving 11 bases between them. The CDR3, as DNA: TGCGCCAGCACAGGGTCCCTATACGAGCAGTACTTC. Translation: CASTGSLYEQYF.

The chain has TRBV5-1 and TRBJ2-1; possibly TRBD2 for D (6 bases). The CDR3 runs to 14 residues. Trimming took 8 bases from V and 4 from J, leaving 16 bases between them. Germline CDR1 SGHRS, CDR2 YFSETQ. CDR3 DNA sequence: TGCGCCAGTGGGACCGGGACTTCTTACAATGAGCAGTTCTTC. It is translated as CASGTGTSYNEQFF.

This chain connects TRBV27 to TRBJ2-1, with D tentatively TRBD2 (5 bases). This CDR3 is built from 15 residues. V was shortened by 2 bases and J by 4 bases, with 12 bases between the two germline ends. CDR1 and CDR2 from the germline V gene are MNHEY and SMNVEV (reference sequence). The CDR3 DNA reads TGTGCCAGCAGTTTAGAGGGAGAGGGATACAATGAGCAGTTCTTC. Translated, it gives CASSLEGEGYNEQFF.

The gene calls are TRBV28 and TRBJ1-3, with D possibly being TRBD1 (6 bases). Germline CDR1 MDHEN, CDR2 SYDVKM. The CDR3 is 15 residues long. Trimming pared 5 bases from V and 0 bases from J, leaving 11 bases between. The CDR3 coding sequence is TGTGCCAGCAGTCCCGGACAGTTCTCTGGAAACACCATATATTTT. Residues: CASSPGQFSGNTIYF.

The rearrangement joins TRBV30 to TRBJ1-6; D perhaps matches TRBD1 (6 bases). Looked up from germline, CDR1 is GTSNPN and CDR2 is SVGIG (reference sequence). The V end was cut by 3 bases, the J end by 5 bases, with 23 bases between. The CDR3 length is 18 residues. The CDR3, as DNA: TGTGCCTGGAGACCAGCGGTCGGGGGGCGCCGAGATAATTCACCCCTCCACTTT. Residues: CAWRPAVGGRRDNSPLHF.

In this sample, this clone turned up many times. V is TRBV7-8 and J is TRBJ2-7; D is unclear. V gave up 3 bases and J gave up 5 bases, with 8 bases separating them. The germline gives CDR1 SGHVS, CDR2 FQNEAQ. This CDR3 has 12 residues. CDR3 protein: CASSFARNEQYF. CDR3 nucleotides: TGTGCCAGCAGCTTTGCTAGGAACGAGCAGTACTTC.

In this sample, this clone turned up a few times. The chain uses TRBV18 and TRBJ2-7; the D is unclear. Germline-derived CDR1 and CDR2 are KGHSH and LQKENI. This CDR3 comprises 17 residues. The V end was cut by 4 bases, the J end by 2 bases, with 21 bases between. CDR3: CASSLNDLDSLTYEQYF. CDR3 DNA sequence: TGTGCCAGCTCACTTAACGACCTCGACTCCTTAACCTACGAGCAGTACTTC.

The chain joins TRBV7-9 to TRBJ2-5; TRBD2 is a possible D gene (5 bases). The germline V and J ends were trimmed by 5 bases and 11 bases, with 21 bases remaining between them. Germline V lookup: CDR1 SEHNR, CDR2 FQNEAQ (reference sequence). The CDR3 consists of 14 residues. The CDR3 DNA reads as TGTGCCAGCAGCCCTACCGGCCGCCCTTGGGAGCAGTACTTC. Translated, it gives CASSPTGRPWEQYF. The full variable domain, rest sourced from reference TRBV7-9 and TRBJ2-5, is DTGVSQNPRHKITKRGQNVTFRCDPISEHNRLYWYRQTLGQGPEFLTYFQNEAQLEKSRLLSDRFSAERPKGSFSTLEIQRTEQGDSAMYLCASSPTGRPWEQYFGPGTRLLVL.

The chain uses TRBV27 and TRBJ1-1; perhaps TRBD1 as D (6 bases). This CDR3 is built from 15 residues. Germline assignment: CDR1 MNHEY and CDR2 SMNVEV (reference sequence). V shed 2 bases and J shed 0 bases, with 10 bases lying between them. The CDR3 DNA reads as TGTGCCAGCAGTTTACAGTCAGGGGTGAACACTGAAGCTTTCTTT. It yields the protein CASSLQSGVNTEAFF.

This clone was recorded many times. The chain combines TRBV28 with TRBJ1-4; tentative D call: TRBD1 (5 bases). V lost 7 bases and J 0 bases, leaving 12 bases between the germline ends. CDR1 is MDHEN, CDR2 SYDVKM, per germline. The CDR3 length is 15 residues. The CDR3, as DNA: TGTGCCAGCAATAAAGGGGCCGCAACTAATGAAAAACTGTTTTTT. Its protein product is CASNKGAATNEKLFF.

The chain recombines TRBV5-1 with TRBJ2-7; no reliable D call. The V end was cut by 4 bases, the J end by 2 bases, with 10 bases between. The CDR3 covers 13 residues. The germline V gene has CDR1 SGHRS and CDR2 YFSETQ. The CDR3 DNA reads as TGCGCCAGCAGCGACCCCGGAGCCTACGAGCAGTACTTC. This sequence encodes CASSDPGAYEQYF.